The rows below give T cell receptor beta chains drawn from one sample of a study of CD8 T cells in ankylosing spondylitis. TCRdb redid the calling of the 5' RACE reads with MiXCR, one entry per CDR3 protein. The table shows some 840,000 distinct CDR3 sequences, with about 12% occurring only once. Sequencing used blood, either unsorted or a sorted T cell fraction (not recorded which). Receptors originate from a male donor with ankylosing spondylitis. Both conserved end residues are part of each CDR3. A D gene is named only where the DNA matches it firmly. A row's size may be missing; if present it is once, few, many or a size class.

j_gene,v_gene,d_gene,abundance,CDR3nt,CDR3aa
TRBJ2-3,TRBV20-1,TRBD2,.,TGCAGTGCTAGAGATAGTCGCGGGAGTAGGACAGATACGCAGTATTTT,CSARDSRGSRTDTQYF
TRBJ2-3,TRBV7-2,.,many,TGTGCCAGCAGCCGCCAGGACTCGGGGGGCACAGATACGCAGTATTTT,CASSRQDSGGTDTQYF
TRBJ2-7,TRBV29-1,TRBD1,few,TGCAGCGTTGCCAGACAGGGGGCGTTGGGCGAGCAGTACTTC,CSVARQGALGEQYF
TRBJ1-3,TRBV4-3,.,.,TGCGCCAGCAGCCAGACCGGGGGGTCTGGAAACACCATATATTTT,CASSQTGGSGNTIYF
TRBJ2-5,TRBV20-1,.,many,TGCAGTGCTAAGAAGGGGGAGACCCAGTACTTC,CSAKKGETQYF
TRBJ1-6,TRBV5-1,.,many,TGCGCCAGCAGCAGAGGACAGTTGAGGACCGTGGTATCCTATAATTCACCCCTCCACTTT,CASSRGQLRTVVSYNSPLHF
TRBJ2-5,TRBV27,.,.,TGTGCCAGCAGGGAGGGGCTCCGGGAGACCCAGTACTTC,CASREGLRETQYF
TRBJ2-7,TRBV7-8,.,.,TGTGCCAGCAGCTTAGCTTTAGGGAGCACCTACGAGCAGTACTTC,CASSLALGSTYEQYF
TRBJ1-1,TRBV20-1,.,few,TGCAGTGCCCGCACGGGGGTGGCTTTCTTT,CSARTGVAFF
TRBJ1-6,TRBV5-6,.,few,TGTGCCAGCAGCTTGGTTGGCGGGACCGAGGGGTCACCCCTCCACTTT,CASSLVGGTEGSPLHF
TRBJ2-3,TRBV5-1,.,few,TGCGCCAGCAGCTTTAGGGGATCCCAAGCAGATACGCAGTATTTT,CASSFRGSQADTQYF
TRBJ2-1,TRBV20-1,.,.,TGCAGTGCTATCAGACTACTTTCTTACAATGAGCAGTTCTTC,CSAIRLLSYNEQFF
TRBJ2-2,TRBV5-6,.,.,TGTGCCAGCAGCCACCGGACAGTCCTTAGCACTGGGGAGCTGTTTTTT,CASSHRTVLSTGELFF
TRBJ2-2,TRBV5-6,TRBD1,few,TGTGCCAGCAGCCCGGGACAGTTAAACACCGGGGAGCTGTTTTTT,CASSPGQLNTGELFF
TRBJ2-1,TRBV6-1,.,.,TGTGCCACCCTAGTACCGGGTCTGCCCTTGAATGAGCAGTTCTTC,CATLVPGLPLNEQFF
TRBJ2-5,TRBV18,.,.,TGTGCCAGCTCACCTCTTTCGGTCGGGGAGACCCAGTACTTC,CASSPLSVGETQYF
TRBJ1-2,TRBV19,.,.,TGTGCCAGTAGTAATGCCCGCGGCTACACCTTC,CASSNARGYTF
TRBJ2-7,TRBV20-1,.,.,TGCAGTGCTGAGCTGGGGACGTACGAGCAGTACTTC,CSAELGTYEQYF
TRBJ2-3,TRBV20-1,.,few,TGCAGTGCTAGCGTCTTCGGAGATACGCAGTATTTT,CSASVFGDTQYF